Below, one T cell receptor beta chain is given with its context. Germline and junction disagree at one end, which may indicate a read error. The sample belongs to a study of cytomegalovirus exposure and HLA in healthy donors. A multiplex PCR was run with 60 Vbeta primers and 13 Jbeta primers. This table comes from immunoSEQ multiplex PCR, and its TCRdb copy is limited to in-frame clones, with some not included. The sample lists around 100,000 clones, more than 65% occurring once. Germline CDR1 and CDR2: SGHRS and YFSETQ. This CDR3 comprises 12 residues. What was sequenced was PBMCs. The TCR was taken from a woman in her twenties or thirties in good health and CMV-seronegative. The rearrangement joins TRBV5-1 to TRBJ2-5; D not resolved. CDR3 in DNA: TGCGCCAGCAGCTTGGACCAAGAGATCCAGTACTTC. It encodes CASSLDQEIQYF.